These 16 T cell receptor beta chains were sequenced from one sample in a study of CD8 T cells in ankylosing spondylitis (TCRdb year 2017). Libraries were constructed by 5' RACE. TCRdb records Illumina HiSeq 2500 as the sequencer. The public reads were quality trimmed at Q25 with fastp and then assembled into clones with MiXCR by TCRdb, keeping productive beta chains. Rows merge per CDR3 protein into single entries with the most common DNA and genes. This sample comprises hundreds of thousands of distinct CDR3 sequences, under 8.5% of them detected only once. Around 4.4% of the sample is in the top ten clones. The source material was blood, either unsorted or a sorted T cell fraction (not recorded which). The receptors stem from a female donor with ankylosing spondylitis or in good health (not recorded which).

In this sample, this clonotype turned up many times. J is TRBJ1-1 and V is TRBV29-1; perhaps TRBD1 as D (6 bases). Germline CDR1 reads SQVTM; CDR2 reads ANQGSEA. Trimming shortened V by 4 bases and J by 4 bases, and 10 bases separated the two germline ends. The length of the CDR3 is 12 residues. CDR3 region: CSVGGGATEAFF. Written as DNA, the CDR3 is TGCAGCGTTGGGGGGGGCGCCACTGAAGCTTTCTTT.

Many counts were recorded for this clonotype. This sequence joins TRBV6-4 and TRBJ2-1, with TRBD2 matching 11 bases. The junction had 19 bases not matched to a gene; V was cut back by 5 bases and J by 7 bases. Germline values: CDR1 MRHNA, CDR2 SNTAGT. This CDR3 is 19 amino acids long. DNA for the CDR3: TGTGCCAGCAGTCAGCGTCCGGGACTAGCGGCCTCTTCGGTGAATGAGCAGTTCTTC. This sequence encodes CASSQRPGLAASSVNEQFF.

This clonotype was seen a handful of times. V usage is TRBV28 and J usage is TRBJ2-7, with TRBD1 matching over 8 bases. Per the germline V gene, CDR1 is MDHEN and CDR2 is SYDVKM. With 5 bases clipped from V and 0 bases from J, the junction kept 9 bases outside the gene matches. The CDR3 has 16 residues. As DNA, the CDR3 is TGTGCCAGCAGTAATCCGGGACAGGCGAGCTCCTACGAGCAGTACTTC. This gives the protein CASSNPGQASSYEQYF.

At least ten counts were recorded for this clonotype. This rearrangement joins TRBV12-3 or TRBV12-4 to TRBJ1-5; possibly TRBD1 for D (5 bases). V lost 7 bases and J lost 4, with 11 bases in between. The CDR3 contains 13 residues. Here the CDR3 DNA reads TGTGCCAGCACTCGGGGGGTAAATCAGCCCCAGCATTTT. Translated: CASTRGVNQPQHF.

This clonotype was found a few times. CDR3 residues: CASSRTSGSGAGELFF. CDR3 coding DNA: TGTGCCAGCAGCCGGACTAGCGGGAGCGGCGCCGGGGAGCTGTTTTTT. The gene calls are TRBV11-3 and TRBJ2-2; 13 nucleotides line up with TRBD2. The V and J ends lost 5 bases and 6 bases, in that order; junction bases with no gene match: 6. The length of the CDR3 is 16 residues. Looked up from germline, CDR1 is SGHNT and CDR2 is YENEEA.

The chain employs TRBV7-2 and TRBJ2-6, with D unresolved. V dropped 5 bases and J dropped 13 bases, with 12 bases sitting between them. CDR3 length equals 12 residues. CDR1 and CDR2 (germline): SGHTA, FQGNSA. The chain's CDR3 is CASSPFSGVLTF. DNA for the CDR3: TGTGCCAGCAGCCCATTCTCTGGGGTCCTGACTTTC.

The V gene is TRBV9, the J gene TRBJ1-6; 7 positions agree with TRBD1. CDR3 length: 14 residues. The germline gives CDR1 SGDLS, CDR2 YYNGEE. Trimming took 2 bases from V and 10 from J; bases not matched to a gene: 6. CDR3 nucleotide sequence: TGTGCCAGCAGCGTTGGACAGGTTGGGTCACCCCTCCACTTT. It translates to CASSVGQVGSPLHF.

This clonotype was counted ten times or more. The chain recombines TRBV12-3 or TRBV12-4 with TRBJ2-2, with a possible D match to TRBD1 (6 bases). The CDR3 is 13 residues long. V lost 6 bases to trimming and J lost 4 bases, with 9 bases between them. CDR3 region: CASRAGVTGELFF. The CDR3 region has the DNA TGTGCCAGCAGAGCAGGGGTCACCGGGGAGCTGTTTTTT.

There are many counts of this clonotype. This chain uses TRBV9 with TRBJ2-7; D is unclear. CDR3 length equals 14 residues. V shed 0 bases and J shed 2 bases, with 9 bases lying between them. Germline V gene lookup returns CDR1 SGDLS and CDR2 YYNGEE. The CDR3 nucleotides read TGTGCCAGCAGCGTAGATGTGGGGACCTACGAGCAGTACTTC. Translation: CASSVDVGTYEQYF.

This clonotype was detected many times. The chain carries TRBV11-2 and TRBJ2-7; a weak D match, TRBD2 (6 bases). Germline values: CDR1 SGHAT, CDR2 FQNNGV. There are 13 residues in the CDR3. The V end lost 8 bases, the J end lost 1 base, and 12 bases lay between the germline ends. In nucleotides, the CDR3 is TGTGCCAGCCGAGGGGACTTTTCCTACGAGCAGTACTTC. It specifies CASRGDFSYEQYF.

This clonotype was seen at least ten times. The chain carries TRBV15 and TRBJ2-2, with 7 bases fitting TRBD2. Trimming at V came to 4 bases and at J to 5 bases, leaving 7 bases not matched to a gene. The CDR3 totals 15 residues. CDR1 and CDR2 from the germline V gene are LNHNV and YYDKDF (reference sequence). The chain's CDR3 is CATSTRRELTGELFF. CDR3 DNA sequence: TGTGCCACCAGCACAAGGCGGGAGTTGACCGGGGAGCTGTTTTTT.

This clonotype was detected ten times or more. This sequence joins TRBV4-2 and TRBJ2-3; possibly TRBD2 for D (6 bases). Per germline, CDR1 LGHNA and CDR2 YNFKEQ. With 4 bases removed from V and 5 bases from J, the gap between germline ends came to 13 bases. The CDR3 sequence is 14 residues long. The CDR3 loop is CASSPAGRVDTQYF. The CDR3 DNA sequence: TGTGCCAGCAGCCCCGCGGGAAGGGTAGATACGCAGTATTTT.

Many counts were recorded for this clonotype. The J gene is TRBJ2-3, the V gene TRBV5-1; no clear D gene. The CDR3 extends over 11 amino acids. CDR1 and CDR2 from the germline V gene are SGHRS and YFSETQ. V dropped 2 bases and J dropped 5 bases, with 3 bases sitting between them. The CDR3 sequence: CASSFRDTQYF. CDR3 in DNA: TGCGCCAGCAGCTTCAGAGATACGCAGTATTTT.

The table lists this clonotype with many counts. The CDR3 nucleotides are TGCAGTGCACTTACGGGACAGGGTAACTACGAGCAGTACTTC. This translates into CSALTGQGNYEQYF. The rearrangement joins TRBV20-1 to TRBJ2-7; TRBD1 matches at 9 bases. The CDR3 is 14 amino acids. Unmatched junction bases numbered 9, after V lost 6 bases and J lost 3 bases. Germline CDR1 DFQATT, CDR2 SNEGSKA (reference sequence).

The CDR3 sequence: CAIILRTTDTQYF. CDR3 nucleotides: TGTGCCATCATACTCCGAACCACAGATACGCAGTATTTT. This chain connects TRBV2 to TRBJ2-3, with D unclear. Between the trimmed V and J ends, which lost 10 bases and 2 bases, there was a span of 13 bases. The germline V gene has CDR1 SNHLY and CDR2 FYNNEI. The CDR3 covers 13 residues.

In regard to this clonotype: This may arise from a read error, as a much more abundant clone is one base away. This sequence joins TRBV4-1 and TRBJ2-1; 7 bases match TRBD2. This CDR3 spans 17 amino acids. The germline CDR1 and CDR2 sequences are MGHRA and YSYEKL. V dropped 3 bases and J dropped 5; count of bases not matched to a gene: 13. The CDR3: CASSQNRAGKTNNEQFF. DNA for the CDR3: TGCGCCAGCAGCCAGAACCGAGCGGGAAAGACCAACAATGAGCAGTTCTTC.